This T cell receptor (beta chain) was obtained from a study of blood T cells in healthy people across ages. General study points: Changes seen in expanded clonotypes were possibly confounded by donor CMV status left unknown.

This clonotype was seen a handful of times. The antigen is undetermined. The authors ran a second PCR of about 6 to 11 cycles using a sample-barcoded 5' primer and a J-beta primer mix. TCRdb recomputed calls from the 5' RACE reads with MiXCR, one row per CDR3 protein. The sample records hundreds of thousands of distinct CDR3 sequences, about 34% being singletons. Researchers collected about 10 milliliters of peripheral blood from every single donor. Total RNA was isolated from each sample in quantities of at least 5.5 micrograms. Germline V CDR1 and CDR2: SGHDT, YYEEEE. Trimming stripped 4 bases from V and 0 bases from J, with 10 bases between. The CDR3 is 14 residues long.

The chain carries TRBV5-6 and TRBJ1-1, with a possible D match to TRBD1 (5 bases). This sequence was found in a man aged 18 to 30 in good health. The sequenced material came from blood. The CDR3 DNA sequence: TGTGCCAGCAGCGAAGGACAACTGAACACTGAAGCTTTCTTT. It yields the protein CASSEGQLNTEAFF.